The sequence of this T cell receptor beta chain was determined in a study of T cell changes during pregnancy in multiple sclerosis. Sequencing used immunoSEQ multiplex PCR; TCRdb keeps in-frame clones, though not all of them. The sample consists of about 98,000 clones, 92% of them appearing once. This clone has only one observation. The CDR3 contains 16 residues. V was shortened by 0 bases and J by 2 bases, with 12 bases between the two germline ends. Germline values: CDR1 MNHEY, CDR2 SVGAGI. The specimen comprised peripheral blood, sampled after pregnancy. The V gene is TRBV6-5, the J gene TRBJ2-3, with D possibly TRBD2 on 6 matching bases. The source is a female donor in good health, enrolled as a control in a pregnancy study. CDR3 sequence: CASSYSFGSTTDTQYF. Here the CDR3 DNA reads TGTGCCAGCAGTTACTCTTTCGGGAGTACCACAGATACGCAGTATTTT.